These T cell receptor beta chains were read from a single sample in a study of PD-1 blockade in classical Hodgkin lymphoma. Libraries were prepared by immunoSEQ multiplex PCR; TCRdb keeps only in-frame clonotypes and omits some of them. Of 20,000 to 25,000 clones in the sample, 91% were seen once. Sequencing used CD4+ T cells from blood. Source of these receptors: a human donor with classical Hodgkin lymphoma. Each CDR3 is given with its conserved first and last residue. The D gene is left open where the match is weak. Clone size is shown for a subset of rows, as once, few, many or a class of expanded clone.

clone size,D gene,V gene,CDR3 length,J gene,CDR3 protein,CDR3 DNA
-,-,TRBV28,11,TRBJ1-2,CATRGSYGYTF,TGTGCCACCCGAGGGTCCTATGGCTACACCTTC
-,TRBD2,TRBV4-3,16,TRBJ2-7,CASSQVLAGGPYEQYF,TGCGCCAGCAGCCAAGTACTAGCGGGGGGGCCCTACGAGCAGTACTTC
-,TRBD1,TRBV5-4,15,TRBJ1-5,CASSSTTGGNQPQHF,TGTGCCAGCAGCTCAACGACAGGGGGCAATCAGCCCCAGCATTTT
-,TRBD2,TRBV9,17,TRBJ2-1,CASSVVSGLAGSNEQFF,TGTGCCAGCAGCGTAGTCTCGGGACTAGCGGGAAGCAATGAGCAGTTCTTC
-,-,TRBV4-1,15,TRBJ2-7,CASSQDRAVSYEQYF,TGCGCCAGCAGCCAAGATCGTGCAGTCTCCTACGAGCAGTACTTC
-,-,TRBV11-3,15,TRBJ2-5,CASSPNGQGGETQYF,TGTGCCAGCAGCCCAAACGGCCAGGGAGGAGAGACCCAGTACTTC
-,-,TRBV19,18,TRBJ2-6,CASSIVGGPSSGANVLTF,TGTGCCAGTAGTATAGTGGGGGGGCCGAGTTCTGGGGCCAACGTCCTGACTTTC
once,-,TRBV11-3,16,TRBJ2-2,CASSFLGLSGTGELFF,TGTGCCAGCAGCTTTCTTGGGCTCAGTGGGACCGGGGAGCTGTTTTTT
-,-,TRBV7-9,11,TRBJ2-3,CASSPVDTQYF,TGTGCCAGCAGCCCCGTAGATACGCAGTATTTT
-,-,TRBV10-3,16,TRBJ1-3,CAISESMVVSGNTIYF,TGTGCCATCAGTGAGTCGATGGTAGTCTCTGGAAACACCATATATTTT
once,-,TRBV2,15,TRBJ2-1,CASSEQALLDNEQFF,TGTGCCAGCAGTGAACAAGCCCTACTAGACAATGAGCAGTTCTTC
-,TRBD1,TRBV6-1,13,TRBJ1-2,CASTLDRDGGYTF,TGTGCCAGCACCCTGGACAGGGACGGCGGCTACACCTTC
once,TRBD2,TRBV25-1,15,TRBJ2-5,CASSEWGGEQETQYF,TGTGCCAGCAGTGAATGGGGGGGAGAGCAAGAGACCCAGTACTTC
-,-,TRBV6-6,12,TRBJ1-4,CASSYEGLKLFF,TGTGCCAGCAGTTACGAGGGGCTCAAACTGTTTTTT
-,-,TRBV7-2,16,TRBJ2-3,CASSSAKLGFTDTQYF,TGTGCCAGCAGCTCAGCAAAACTAGGCTTCACAGATACGCAGTATTTT
-,-,TRBV12-2,16,TRBJ2-2,CASRLAFKGEPGELFF,TGTGCAAGTCGCTTAGCGTTTAAGGGGGAACCCGGGGAGCTGTTTTTT
-,-,TRBV9,14,TRBJ2-5,CASSSGGRAGTQYF,TGTGCCAGCAGCTCTGGAGGGCGGGCGGGGACCCAGTACTTC